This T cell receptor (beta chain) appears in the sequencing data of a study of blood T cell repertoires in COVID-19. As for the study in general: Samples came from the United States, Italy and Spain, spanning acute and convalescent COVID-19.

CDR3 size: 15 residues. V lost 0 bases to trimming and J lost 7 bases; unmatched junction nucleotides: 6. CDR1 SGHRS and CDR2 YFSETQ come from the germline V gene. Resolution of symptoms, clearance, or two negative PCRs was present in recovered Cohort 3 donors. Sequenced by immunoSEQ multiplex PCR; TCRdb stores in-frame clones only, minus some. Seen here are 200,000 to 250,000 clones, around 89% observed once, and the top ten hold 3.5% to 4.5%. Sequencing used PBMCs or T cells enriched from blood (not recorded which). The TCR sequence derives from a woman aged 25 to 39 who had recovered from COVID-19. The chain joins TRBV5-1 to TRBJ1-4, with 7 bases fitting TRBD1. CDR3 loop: CASSLGQGEVEKLFF. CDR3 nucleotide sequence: TGCGCCAGCAGCTTGGGTCAGGGGGAAGTTGAAAAACTGTTTTTT. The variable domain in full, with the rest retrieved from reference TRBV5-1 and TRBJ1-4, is KAGVTQTPRYLIKTRGQQVTLSCSPISGHRSVSWYQQTPGQGLQFLFEYFSETQRNKGNFPGRFSGRQFSNSRSEMNVSTLELGDSALYLCASSLGQGEVEKLFFGSGTQLSVL.